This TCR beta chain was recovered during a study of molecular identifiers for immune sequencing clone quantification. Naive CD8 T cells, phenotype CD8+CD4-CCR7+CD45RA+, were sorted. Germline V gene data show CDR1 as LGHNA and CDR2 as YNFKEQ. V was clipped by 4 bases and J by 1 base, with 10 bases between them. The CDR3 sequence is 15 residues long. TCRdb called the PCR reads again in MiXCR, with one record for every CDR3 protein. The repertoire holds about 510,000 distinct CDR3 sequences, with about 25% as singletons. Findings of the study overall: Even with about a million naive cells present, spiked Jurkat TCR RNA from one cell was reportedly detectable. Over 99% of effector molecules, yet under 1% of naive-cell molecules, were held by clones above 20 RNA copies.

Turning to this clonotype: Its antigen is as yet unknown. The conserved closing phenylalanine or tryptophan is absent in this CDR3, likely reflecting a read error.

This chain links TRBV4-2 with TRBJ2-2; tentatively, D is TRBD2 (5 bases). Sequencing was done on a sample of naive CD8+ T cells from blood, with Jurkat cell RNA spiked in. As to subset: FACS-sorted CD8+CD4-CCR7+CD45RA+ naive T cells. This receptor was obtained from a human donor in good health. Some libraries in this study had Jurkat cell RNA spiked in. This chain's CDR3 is CASSPIGGNTGELFS. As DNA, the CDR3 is TGTGCCAGCAGCCCGATTGGAGGGAACACCGGGGAGCTGTTTTCT.